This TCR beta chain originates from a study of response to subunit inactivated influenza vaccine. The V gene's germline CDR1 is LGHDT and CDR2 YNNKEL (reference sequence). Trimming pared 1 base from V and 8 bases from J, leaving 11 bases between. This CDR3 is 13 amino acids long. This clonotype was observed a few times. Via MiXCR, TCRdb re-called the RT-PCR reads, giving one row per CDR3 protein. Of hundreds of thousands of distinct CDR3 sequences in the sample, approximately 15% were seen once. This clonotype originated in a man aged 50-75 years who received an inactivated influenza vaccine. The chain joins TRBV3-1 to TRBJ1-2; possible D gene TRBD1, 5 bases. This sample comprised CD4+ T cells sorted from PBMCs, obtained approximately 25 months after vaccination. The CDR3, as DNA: TGTGCCAGCAGCCAAGCAGCAGGGCTCGGCTACACCTTC. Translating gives CASSQAAGLGYTF.